Listed below are T cell receptor beta chains from one sample, sequenced in a study of cytomegalovirus exposure and HLA in healthy donors. Profiling relied on immunoSEQ multiplex PCR, and the TCRdb table lists in-frame clones only, not all of them. The sample consists of around 140,000 clones, 70% of them appearing once. Material: PBMCs. The receptors here all came from an older woman in good health and CMV-seropositive. CDR3s include the opening cysteine and the closing phenylalanine or tryptophan. Each record gives: clone size, J gene, V gene, D gene, CDR3 protein, CDR3 DNA. A D gene is named only where the DNA matches it firmly. Rows may omit the clone size; those that give it use once, few, many or a size class.

clone_size: once
j_call: TRBJ2-5
v_call: TRBV6-6
d_call: .
cdr3_aa: CASSRGSETQYF
cdr3_nt: TGTGCCAGCAGTCGGGGGTCGGAGACCCAGTACTTC

clone_size: once
j_call: TRBJ1-5
v_call: TRBV6-5
d_call: .
cdr3_aa: CASRGGTGQPQHF
cdr3_nt: TGTGCCAGCAGAGGCGGGACGGGACAGCCCCAGCATTTT

clone_size: .
j_call: TRBJ1-1
v_call: TRBV6-5
d_call: TRBD1
cdr3_aa: CASSPGGTEAFF
cdr3_nt: TGTGCCAGCAGTCCAGGGGGCACTGAAGCTTTCTTT

clone_size: .
j_call: TRBJ2-5
v_call: TRBV28
d_call: TRBD1
cdr3_aa: CASSLPGGFSTQYF
cdr3_nt: TGTGCCAGCAGTTTGCCAGGGGGCTTCTCCACCCAGTACTTC

clone_size: few
j_call: TRBJ2-3
v_call: TRBV11-2
d_call: TRBD2
cdr3_aa: CASSSTSGRLDTQYF
cdr3_nt: TGTGCCAGCAGCTCGACTAGCGGGAGGCTCGATACGCAGTATTTT

clone_size: .
j_call: TRBJ1-2
v_call: TRBV15
d_call: TRBD1
cdr3_aa: CATSRPDRNYGYTF
cdr3_nt: TGTGCCACCAGCAGACCGGACAGGAACTATGGCTACACCTTC

clone_size: .
j_call: TRBJ2-7
v_call: TRBV5-1
d_call: TRBD2
cdr3_aa: CASSSAPGTTSYEQYF
cdr3_nt: TGCGCCAGCAGCTCGGCTCCCGGGACTACCTCCTACGAGCAGTACTTC

clone_size: .
j_call: TRBJ2-1
v_call: TRBV19
d_call: .
cdr3_aa: CASRTASEQFF
cdr3_nt: TGTGCCAGTAGGACGGCTAGTGAGCAGTTCTTC

clone_size: .
j_call: TRBJ1-1
v_call: TRBV28
d_call: TRBD1
cdr3_aa: CASSSYRGLLSEAFF
cdr3_nt: TGTGCCAGCAGTTCCTACAGGGGGCTTTTAAGTGAAGCTTTCTTT

clone_size: .
j_call: TRBJ1-4
v_call: TRBV5-4
d_call: .
cdr3_aa: CASSISTGSTNEKLFF
cdr3_nt: TGTGCCAGCAGCATATCTACAGGGTCAACTAATGAAAAACTGTTTTTT

clone_size: .
j_call: TRBJ2-6
v_call: TRBV9
d_call: .
cdr3_aa: CASSVGVGTGANVLTF
cdr3_nt: TGTGCCAGCAGCGTAGGGGTGGGCACTGGGGCCAACGTCCTGACTTTC

clone_size: .
j_call: TRBJ1-2
v_call: TRBV5-1
d_call: .
cdr3_aa: CASSLGDRTNYGYTF
cdr3_nt: TGCGCCAGCAGCTTGGGAGACAGAACTAACTATGGCTACACCTTC

clone_size: once
j_call: TRBJ2-7
v_call: TRBV4-1
d_call: .
cdr3_aa: CASSQGVAFQAYEQYF
cdr3_nt: TGCGCCAGCAGCCAAGGGGTGGCGTTTCAGGCCTACGAGCAGTACTTC

clone_size: .
j_call: TRBJ2-7
v_call: TRBV6-6
d_call: .
cdr3_aa: CASSYGGSTYEQYF
cdr3_nt: TGTGCCAGCAGTTACGGGGGCTCTACCTACGAGCAGTACTTC

clone_size: few
j_call: TRBJ1-2
v_call: TRBV9
d_call: .
cdr3_aa: CASSQGGDYGYTF
cdr3_nt: TGTGCCAGCAGTCAAGGAGGGGACTATGGCTACACCTTC

clone_size: .
j_call: TRBJ1-1
v_call: TRBV2
d_call: TRBD1
cdr3_aa: CASNGQAARDEAFF
cdr3_nt: TGTGCCAGCAACGGACAGGCTGCGAGAGACGAAGCTTTCTTT

clone_size: .
j_call: TRBJ1-1
v_call: TRBV5-3
d_call: .
cdr3_aa: CARRYGPPKRVAEAFF
cdr3_nt: TGTGCCAGAAGATATGGGCCGCCAAAGCGGGTGGCTGAAGCTTTCTTT

clone_size: once
j_call: TRBJ2-3
v_call: TRBV2
d_call: TRBD2
cdr3_aa: CASSLAGGLSTDTQYF
cdr3_nt: TGTGCCAGCAGTTTAGCGGGAGGCCTAAGCACAGATACGCAGTATTTT

clone_size: .
j_call: TRBJ1-1
v_call: TRBV18
d_call: .
cdr3_aa: CASSPSQGTPEAFF
cdr3_nt: TGTGCCAGCTCACCCAGTCAGGGGACCCCTGAAGCTTTCTTT

clone_size: .
j_call: TRBJ2-7
v_call: TRBV7-2
d_call: .
cdr3_aa: CASSIGRLSSYEQYF
cdr3_nt: TGTGCCAGCAGCATCGGAAGACTATCCTCCTACGAGCAGTACTTC

clone_size: .
j_call: TRBJ1-2
v_call: TRBV5-8
d_call: .
cdr3_aa: CASSLDGGYGYTF
cdr3_nt: TGTGCCAGCAGCTTGGACGGGGGCTATGGCTACACCTTC

clone_size: few
j_call: TRBJ1-1
v_call: TRBV6-1
d_call: .
cdr3_aa: CASTRGVTEAFF
cdr3_nt: TGTGCCAGCACCCGCGGGGTCACTGAAGCTTTCTTT

clone_size: .
j_call: TRBJ2-7
v_call: TRBV5-1
d_call: TRBD1
cdr3_aa: CASSLVQGAGEQYF
cdr3_nt: TGCGCCAGCAGCTTGGTCCAGGGGGCAGGGGAGCAGTACTTC

clone_size: .
j_call: TRBJ2-1
v_call: TRBV10-2
d_call: TRBD2
cdr3_aa: CASSPSGKNNEQFF
cdr3_nt: TGCGCCAGTTCACCGAGCGGGAAGAACAATGAGCAGTTCTTC

clone_size: .
j_call: TRBJ2-1
v_call: TRBV6-5
d_call: TRBD2
cdr3_aa: CASSRTSGSDEQFF
cdr3_nt: TGTGCCAGCAGTAGGACTAGCGGGAGCGATGAGCAGTTCTTC

clone_size: .
j_call: TRBJ1-5
v_call: TRBV18
d_call: TRBD1
cdr3_aa: CASSDGQGAQPQHF
cdr3_nt: TGTGCCAGCTCCGACGGACAGGGGGCTCAGCCCCAGCATTTT

clone_size: .
j_call: TRBJ2-1
v_call: TRBV18
d_call: .
cdr3_aa: CASSPLQGYNEQFF
cdr3_nt: TGTGCCAGCTCACCACTTCAGGGCTACAATGAGCAGTTCTTC

clone_size: .
j_call: TRBJ1-1
v_call: TRBV7-3
d_call: .
cdr3_aa: CASGAGGHTEAFF
cdr3_nt: TGTGCCAGCGGTGCGGGAGGTCACACTGAAGCTTTCTTT

clone_size: .
j_call: TRBJ2-3
v_call: TRBV25-1
d_call: TRBD2
cdr3_aa: CASSEGLAGLTDTQYF
cdr3_nt: TGTGCCAGCAGTGAGGGACTAGCGGGACTCACAGATACGCAGTATTTT

clone_size: .
j_call: TRBJ2-1
v_call: TRBV28
d_call: .
cdr3_aa: CASRTLAGEYNEQFF
cdr3_nt: TGTGCCAGCCGGACGCTAGCAGGGGAATACAATGAGCAGTTCTTC

clone_size: .
j_call: TRBJ2-4
v_call: TRBV28
d_call: TRBD1
cdr3_aa: CASSRAGQGGIQYF
cdr3_nt: TGTGCCAGCAGCCGGGCGGGACAGGGAGGCATTCAGTACTTC

clone_size: .
j_call: TRBJ1-3
v_call: TRBV28
d_call: TRBD1
cdr3_aa: CASRPGGQGAYSGNTIYF
cdr3_nt: TGTGCCAGCAGGCCTGGGGGACAGGGGGCCTACTCTGGAAACACCATATATTTT

clone_size: .
j_call: TRBJ2-2
v_call: TRBV5-1
d_call: .
cdr3_aa: CASSPRGVGTGELFF
cdr3_nt: TGCGCCAGCAGCCCCAGGGGAGTGGGAACCGGGGAGCTGTTTTTT

clone_size: .
j_call: TRBJ2-2
v_call: TRBV5-4
d_call: TRBD1
cdr3_aa: CASRTGQITGELFF
cdr3_nt: TGTGCCAGCAGAACGGGACAGATCACCGGGGAGCTGTTTTTT

clone_size: few
j_call: TRBJ1-2
v_call: TRBV29-1
d_call: .
cdr3_aa: CSVDWRGGFNGYTF
cdr3_nt: TGCAGCGTTGATTGGAGGGGGGGTTTCAATGGCTACACCTTC

clone_size: .
j_call: TRBJ2-3
v_call: TRBV4-1
d_call: .
cdr3_aa: CASGQGGPDTQYF
cdr3_nt: TGCGCCAGCGGACAGGGAGGGCCAGATACGCAGTATTTT

clone_size: .
j_call: TRBJ2-7
v_call: TRBV15
d_call: .
cdr3_aa: CATSRDRGSYEQYF
cdr3_nt: TGTGCCACCAGCAGAGATCGAGGGTCCTACGAGCAGTACTTC

clone_size: .
j_call: TRBJ2-7
v_call: TRBV28
d_call: .
cdr3_aa: CASASSPAELAGEQYF
cdr3_nt: TGTGCCAGCGCCTCTTCCCCAGCTGAACTGGCGGGCGAGCAGTACTTC

clone_size: few
j_call: TRBJ1-4
v_call: TRBV9
d_call: .
cdr3_aa: CASSVAGGMGEKLFF
cdr3_nt: TGTGCCAGCAGCGTAGCGGGGGGAATGGGAGAAAAACTGTTTTTT

clone_size: .
j_call: TRBJ1-1
v_call: TRBV11-2
d_call: .
cdr3_aa: CASSLDPGGTEAFF
cdr3_nt: TGTGCCAGCAGCTTAGACCCCGGGGGGACTGAAGCTTTCTTT

clone_size: .
j_call: TRBJ1-3
v_call: TRBV10-3
d_call: TRBD1
cdr3_aa: CAIRRTGGDGNTIYF
cdr3_nt: TGTGCCATCAGGCGGACAGGGGGTGATGGAAACACCATATATTTT

clone_size: .
j_call: TRBJ1-5
v_call: TRBV28
d_call: .
cdr3_aa: CASSQGGTGQPQHF
cdr3_nt: TGTGCCAGCAGCCAAGGGGGAACAGGACAGCCCCAGCATTTT

clone_size: once
j_call: TRBJ1-1
v_call: TRBV2
d_call: .
cdr3_aa: CASQGQPNTEAFF
cdr3_nt: TGTGCCAGCCAAGGACAGCCGAACACTGAAGCTTTCTTT

clone_size: .
j_call: TRBJ1-6
v_call: TRBV4-1
d_call: .
cdr3_aa: CASSQELGGNSPLHF
cdr3_nt: TGCGCCAGCAGCCAAGAACTGGGAGGGAATTCACCCCTCCACTTT

clone_size: .
j_call: TRBJ1-4
v_call: TRBV28
d_call: .
cdr3_aa: CASTPIRVGEKLFF
cdr3_nt: TGTGCCAGCACCCCAATCAGGGTGGGGGAAAAACTGTTTTTT

clone_size: .
j_call: TRBJ2-5
v_call: TRBV9
d_call: .
cdr3_aa: CASSTGGQETQYF
cdr3_nt: TGTGCCAGCAGCACCGGGGGCCAAGAGACCCAGTACTTC

clone_size: .
j_call: TRBJ2-3
v_call: TRBV5-1
d_call: TRBD2
cdr3_aa: CASSLGSGRPTDTQYF
cdr3_nt: TGCGCCAGCAGCTTGGGAAGCGGGAGACCCACAGATACGCAGTATTTT

clone_size: .
j_call: TRBJ1-2
v_call: TRBV6-5
d_call: TRBD1
cdr3_aa: CASSYDRGLYGYTF
cdr3_nt: TGTGCCAGCAGTTACGACAGGGGGCTCTATGGCTACACCTTC